The entry below gives a single T cell receptor beta chain sequence along with its context. This sample was taken from a study of shared clonotypes between healthy human individuals. Sequencing used immunoSEQ multiplex PCR; TCRdb keeps in-frame clones, though not all of them. Counted here are 850,000 to 1,200,000 clones, 65% to 75% occurring once; the ten biggest clones make up approximately 1.5%. The J segment lost 5 bases and the V segment lost 2 bases, leaving 8 bases of the junction unmatched. Germline V gives CDR1 LNHDA, CDR2 SQIVND (reference sequence). The CDR3 extends over 16 amino acids. Input material: memory CD4+ T cells sorted from blood. Documented subset: CD45RA-negative fraction. This TCR derives from a young man in good health. The V and J genes are TRBV19 and TRBJ2-4, with 8 bases lining up with TRBD2. The CDR3 is CASSIIGGRQQNIQYF. CDR3 sequence (DNA): TGTGCCAGTAGTATAATTGGCGGGAGGCAACAAAACATTCAGTACTTC.